This T cell receptor beta chain was recorded in a study of blood T cell repertoires in COVID-19 (dated by TCRdb to between 2020 and 2021). Background for the entire study: Collaborator samples came from the United States, Italy and Spain and covered acute and convalescent phases of COVID-19. The material from the prospective study consisted of cDNA or gDNA derived from T cells, B-cell-depleted T cells, or PBMCs. Sample metadata almost always included a de-identified subject ID, COVID-19 status, age in years and sex. The samples were drawn from the first 160 participants of the ongoing ImmuneRACE study and from under 1,500 subjects provided by 6 global collaborators. Where available, HLA class I and class II types were taken from metadata supplied by the sample provider and were not determined by assay-based typing. The repertoires were released in a freely available public database meant as a resource for research on the immune response to SARS-CoV-2. Deeply sampled blood TCRbeta repertoires from subjects exposed to, actively infected with, or recovered from COVID-19 were included in the dataset. Beyond this particular receptor, the publication reports: The amount of clinical and demographic metadata varied by source and participant and was provided uncurated.

CDR1 and CDR2 were assigned from the germline V gene as SGHDT and YYEEEE. There are 14 amino acids in the CDR3, from cysteine to phenylalanine inclusive. Solely the CDR3 DNA is kept, with 42 bases framed from the first base. Deletion took 0 bases off V and 6 bases off J, with a span of 10 bases between the germline ends. Collaborating institutions collected whole blood in K2EDTA tubes following their own protocols. For TCRbeta analysis, collaborators shipped samples in one of three forms: frozen whole blood, isolated PBMCs, or DNA extracted from either of those sample types. TCRbeta CDR3 regions were amplified from genomic DNA using the immunoSEQ Assay, a bias-controlled multiplex PCR. Per the authors' processing: Within the assay, amplification of reference gene primers was used to estimate how many nucleated cells each sample contained. To quantify the absolute abundance of each unique TCRbeta CDR3 rearrangement, sequence reads were collapsed and filtered. Productive Simpson clonality was computed per sample as the square root of Simpson's diversity index over productive rearrangements. Imported from immuneACCESS, the table was reduced by TCRdb to in-frame sequences with V and J called. These copies leave out some clones; in studies compared against another copy, an unresolved V gene accounts for under half, and the cause of the remainder is not known. That table is the source of V, J and clone size, and D and trimming were worked out from the DNA. This sample lists approximately 300,000 clones; about 90% were detected once. The top ten clonotypes cover about 2% of the sample.

Notes on this clone: What this receptor recognizes is not known. Nothing much larger sits one base from this clone, and base qualities are not available.

The chain was built from TRBV5-6 and TRBJ1-5; possibly the D gene is TRBD1, per 5 matching bases. The TCR sequence derives from a man in his late teens or twenties with active or convalescent COVID-19. Source material: peripheral blood. CDR3 reads: CASSLEGMGQPQHF. The DNA reads as follows: TGTGCCAGCAGCTTGGAGGGGATGGGTCAGCCCCAGCATTTT. The full variable domain, with segments outside the CDR3 supplied by the reference TRBV5-6 and TRBJ1-5 proteins, appears as DAGVTQSPTHLIKTRGQQVTLRCSPKSGHDTVSWYQQALGQGPQFIFQYYEEEERQRGNFPDRFSGHQFPNYSSELNVNALLLGDSALYLCASSLEGMGQPQHFGDGTRLSIL.